These 14 T cell receptor beta chains share one sample of origin, sequenced in a study of PD-1 blockade in classical Hodgkin lymphoma. Patients all relapsed after autologous stem cell transplantation, and there was variation in brentuximab vedotin exposure. Sequencing was performed with immunoSEQ multiplex PCR; in TCRdb, only in-frame clones are kept and a portion is missing. The data show some 150,000 clones, under 85% seen once. The source material was peripheral blood mononuclear cells (PBMCs), sampled before the second cycle of nivolumab. The source of these receptors is a human donor with classical Hodgkin lymphoma.

The gene calls are TRBV19 and TRBJ2-7; either TRBD1 or TRBD2 may supply D (5 bases each). V lost 3 bases, J lost 6 bases, and 9 bases lay in between. The CDR3 extends over 12 amino acids. Germline V gives CDR1 LNHDA, CDR2 SQIVND (reference sequence). The CDR3, as DNA: TGTGCCAGTAGTATTGTTGGGGGCGAGCAGTACTTC. Encoded protein: CASSIVGGEQYF. The full variable domain, rest sourced from reference TRBV19 and TRBJ2-7, is DGGITQSPKYLFRKEGQNVTLSCEQNLNHDAMYWYRQDPGQGLRLIYYSQIVNDFQKGDIAEGYSVSREKKESFPLTVTSAQKNPTAFYLCASSIVGGEQYFGPGTRLTVT.

The rearrangement links TRBV5-4 to TRBJ1-6; 7 bases fit TRBD1. J was trimmed by 9 bases and V by 1 base; bases with no gene match: 16. The CDR3 loop spans 18 amino acids. CDR1 and CDR2 (germline): SGHNT, YYREEE (reference sequence). The CDR3 coding sequence is TGTGCCAGCAGCTTGAGGAGGGGACAGCCTTCACCTAGTTCACCCCTCCACTTT. It yields the protein CASSLRRGQPSPSSPLHF.

The chain is built from TRBV19 and TRBJ1-1; no clear D. Trimming took 4 bases from V and 0 from J, leaving 6 bases between them. Looked up from germline, CDR1 is LNHDA and CDR2 is SQIVND (reference sequence). This CDR3 region has 13 residues. CDR3 DNA sequence: TGTGCCAGTAGTAAAGAGATGAACACTGAAGCTTTCTTT. This encodes CASSKEMNTEAFF.

This clone was observed once. This chain joins TRBV6-6 and TRBJ2-3; D may be TRBD1 or TRBD2 (5 bases each). Deletions cut 2 bases from V and 9 bases from J, with 6 bases between. The CDR3 covers 11 residues. Germline V gene data show CDR1 as MNHNY and CDR2 as SVGAGI (reference sequence). CDR3 amino acids: CASSYGGTQYF. As DNA, the CDR3 is TGTGCCAGCAGTTACGGGGGAACGCAGTATTTT.

The V gene is TRBV5-1, the J gene TRBJ2-7, with 7 bases identical to TRBD2. Germline V lookup: CDR1 SGHRS, CDR2 YFSETQ. This CDR3 region has 14 residues. V shed 6 bases, J shed 6 bases, and the junction held 12 bases outside the gene matches. The CDR3 DNA follows: TGCGCCAGCAACTTTAGAGGCTCGGGGGGCGAGCAGTACTTC. Translated, it gives CASNFRGSGGEQYF.

The gene calls are TRBV29-1 and TRBJ1-2; no reliable D call. Per the germline V gene, CDR1 is SQVTM and CDR2 is ANQGSEA. This CDR3 comprises 12 residues. Between the trimmed V and J ends, which lost 3 bases and 0 bases, there was a span of 5 bases. Written as DNA, the CDR3 is TGCAGCGTTGATTATTCTAACTATGGCTACACCTTC. It yields the protein CSVDYSNYGYTF. The variable domain in full, completed from reference TRBV29-1 and TRBJ1-2, reads SAVISQKPSRDICQRGTSLTIQCQVDSQVTMMFWYRQQPGQSLTLIATANQGSEATYESGFVIDKFPISRPNLTFSTLTVSNMSPEDSSIYLCSVDYSNYGYTFGSGTRLTVV.

The chain recombines TRBV9 with TRBJ2-3; D is uncertain. The CDR3 is made up of 15 amino acids. The V end was cut by 4 bases, the J end by 1 base, with 13 bases between. Germline V CDR1 and CDR2: SGDLS, YYNGEE. This chain's CDR3 is CASSPRPHGTDTQYF. In nucleotides, the CDR3 is TGTGCCAGCAGCCCGCGGCCCCACGGCACAGATACGCAGTATTTT.

The count of this clone is one. The rearrangement uses TRBV27 and TRBJ1-1; D not resolved. The germline V gene encodes CDR1 MNHEY and CDR2 SMNVEV (reference sequence). V lost 0 bases and J lost 1, with 12 bases in between. CDR3 size: 16 residues. Written as DNA, the CDR3 is TGTGCCAGCAGTTTATCCCATCGGACGGGGAACACTGAAGCTTTCTTT. Its translation is CASSLSHRTGNTEAFF.

The chain joins TRBV27 to TRBJ2-7; 11 nucleotides match TRBD1. CDR1 and CDR2 (germline): MNHEY, SMNVEV (reference sequence). The junction had 10 bases not matched to a gene; V was cut back by 4 bases and J by 2 bases. This CDR3 is 17 amino acids long. The CDR3 loop is CASSSLSWGQGAYEQYF. CDR3 DNA sequence: TGTGCCAGCAGTTCCCTCTCCTGGGGACAGGGGGCCTACGAGCAGTACTTC.

This clone appeared a few times. The chain recombines TRBV7-2 with TRBJ1-5, with D possibly matching TRBD1 (6 bases). V was trimmed by 7 bases and J by 1 base, leaving 8 bases between them. Per germline, CDR1 SGHTA and CDR2 FQGNSA. This CDR3 is 13 amino acids long. CDR3 loop: CASTDSSNQPQHF. The CDR3, as DNA: TGTGCCAGCACGGACAGCAGCAATCAGCCCCAGCATTTT.

The chain recombines TRBV27 with TRBJ2-2; tentative D call: TRBD1 (7 bases). The CDR3 runs to 16 residues. CDR1 and CDR2 (germline): MNHEY, SMNVEV (reference sequence). Trimming cost V 3 bases and J 5 bases, with 16 bases left between them. CDR3 residues: CASSFMAGGLTGELFF. The CDR3 coding sequence is TGTGCCAGCAGTTTTATGGCAGGGGGGTTAACCGGGGAGCTGTTTTTT.

This clone was observed a few times. The junction departs from germline at one end; a sequencing error may be responsible. For the CDR3, the DNA is TGTGCCAGCAGTTACTCCGAAGTGACTGAAGCTTTCTTT. This translates into CASSYSEVTEAFF. V and J are TRBV6-4 and TRBJ1-1; D gene uncertain. The CDR3 contains 13 residues. The V gene's germline CDR1 is MRHNA and CDR2 SNTAGT.

The chain combines TRBV19 with TRBJ2-2; possibly TRBD1 for D (6 bases). Germline V gene lookup returns CDR1 LNHDA and CDR2 SQIVND (reference sequence). This CDR3 has 13 amino acids. Between the trimmed V and J ends, which lost 7 bases and 8 bases, there was a span of 14 bases. The CDR3 sequence is CASIIQGIGELFF. As DNA, the CDR3 is TGTGCCAGTATTATCCAGGGGATTGGGGAGCTGTTTTTT.

V is TRBV19 and J is TRBJ1-1; D call uncertain. The CDR3 is 12 amino acids. Germline assignment: CDR1 LNHDA and CDR2 SQIVND (reference sequence). Trimming removed 1 base at V and 4 bases at J, with 4 bases between. As DNA, the CDR3 is TGTGCCAGTAGTATAGGGCGCACTGAAGCTTTCTTT. Protein sequence: CASSIGRTEAFF.